The next 20 T cell receptor beta chains were all read from a single sample in a study of blood T cell repertoires in COVID-19. Data came from immunoSEQ multiplex PCR; TCRdb stores just in-frame clones and leaves some out. Among approximately 240,000 clones listed, under 85% were seen once. The sequencing sample was made of peripheral blood. The receptors were gathered from a woman aged 25 to 39 with COVID-19, enrolled during active disease.

The CDR3 coding sequence is TGTGCCAGCAGCCAAGTTGGGGGGGCCAACGAGCAGTACTTC. It is translated as CASSQVGGANEQYF. This sequence joins TRBV3-1 (or the pseudogene TRBV3-2) and TRBJ2-7; D may be TRBD2 (7 bases). Germline V lookup: CDR1 LGHDT, CDR2 YNNKEL (reference sequence). The ends were cut back, 1 base at V and 5 bases at J, with 12 bases in the middle. This CDR3 has 14 amino acids.

This chain connects TRBV19 to TRBJ2-1, with 10 bases matching TRBD1. Germline CDR1 is LNHDA and CDR2 is SQIVND (reference sequence). CDR3 length: 14 amino acids. The V segment lost 5 bases and the J segment 7 bases; nucleotides outside the gene matches: 5. CDR3 bases: TGTGCCAGTAGTGGGACAGGGGCCACTAATGAGCAGTTCTTC. Its translation is CASSGTGATNEQFF.

Here the CDR3 DNA reads TGTGCCAGCAGCGTAGGGACTAGCGGGTATAGGGAAGAGACCCAGTACTTC. Its translation: CASSVGTSGYREETQYF. This chain uses TRBV9 with TRBJ2-5, with 11 bases matching TRBD2. Germline V lookup: CDR1 SGDLS, CDR2 YYNGEE. J lost 3 bases, V lost 0 bases, and 7 bases had no gene match. The CDR3 totals 17 residues.

The CDR3 DNA reads as TGCAGCGCCTTTGCCGGTGGGACAGGGCTTGAAGCTTTCTTT. This codes for CSAFAGGTGLEAFF. The V and J genes are TRBV29-1 and TRBJ1-1, with 9 bases aligning to TRBD1. Germline CDR1 SQVTM, CDR2 ANQGSEA. The CDR3 consists of 14 residues. The V and J ends lost 7 bases and 7 bases, in that order; junction bases with no gene match: 13. Using reference TRBV29-1 and TRBJ1-1 for the parts outside the CDR3, the full variable domain is SAVISQKPSRDICQRGTSLTIQCQVDSQVTMMFWYRQQPGQSLTLIATANQGSEATYESGFVIDKFPISRPNLTFSTLTVSNMSPEDSSIYLCSAFAGGTGLEAFFGQGTRLTVV.

This chain uses TRBV7-9 with TRBJ2-3, with D perhaps matching TRBD2 (6 bases). V lost 3 bases, J lost 1 base, and 14 bases lay in between. Germline V gene lookup returns CDR1 SEHNR and CDR2 FQNEAQ (reference sequence). This CDR3 is 16 amino acids long. CDR3 in DNA: TGTGCCAGCAGCTTCAAGGGACTGGTAGGCACAGATACGCAGTATTTT. It specifies CASSFKGLVGTDTQYF.

J is TRBJ2-5 and V is TRBV6-2 or TRBV6-3, with 9 positions matching TRBD2. V dropped 2 bases and J dropped 1; count of bases not matched to a gene: 11. The CDR3 contains 18 residues. The germline V gene has CDR1 MNHEY and CDR2 SVGEGT. The chain's CDR3 is CASSYNRASGEPQETQYF. For the CDR3, the DNA is TGTGCCAGCAGTTACAATAGGGCTAGCGGGGAGCCCCAAGAGACCCAGTACTTC.

CDR3 protein: CASTLAGGTDTQYF. The CDR3, as DNA: TGTGCCAGCACACTAGCGGGGGGCACAGATACGCAGTATTTT. The chain is built from TRBV2 and TRBJ2-3; 11 positions match TRBD2. Losses at the gene ends were 7 bases for V and 1 base for J; bases not matched to a gene: 1. CDR1 SNHLY and CDR2 FYNNEI come from the germline V gene. The CDR3 sequence is 14 residues long. Combining the CDR3 with reference TRBV2 and TRBJ2-3 gives the whole variable domain EPEVTQTPSHQVTQMGQEVILRCVPISNHLYFYWYRQILGQKVEFLVSFYNNEISEKSEIFDDQFSVERPDGSNFTLKIRSTKLEDSAMYFCASTLAGGTDTQYFGPGTRLTVL.

This clone was counted only a few times. The chain recombines TRBV2 with TRBJ1-2; D unclear. The CDR3 extends over 13 amino acids. Germline CDR1 is SNHLY and CDR2 is FYNNEI. The V and J ends lost 5 bases and 7 bases respectively, with 14 bases between them. CDR3 residues: CASSRAEATGYTF. For the CDR3, the DNA is TGTGCCAGCAGTCGGGCGGAGGCTACTGGCTACACCTTC.

This clone was seen only a few times. The V and J genes are TRBV11-3 and TRBJ2-2; D not resolved. The germline V and J ends were trimmed by 0 bases and 0 bases, with 8 bases remaining between them. This CDR3 is built from 16 residues. CDR1 SGHNT and CDR2 YENEEA come from the germline V gene. This CDR3 reads CASSLDNRPNTGELFF. The DNA of the CDR3 is TGTGCCAGCAGCTTAGATAACAGACCGAACACCGGGGAGCTGTTTTTT.

This chain uses TRBV18 with TRBJ1-6; D is perhaps TRBD1 (6 bases). This CDR3 has 15 residues. V lost 2 bases to trimming and J lost 7 bases, with 12 bases between them. Germline V lookup: CDR1 KGHSH, CDR2 LQKENI. The CDR3 loop reads CASSPLHTGNSPLHF. The CDR3 nucleotides are TGTGCCAGCTCACCATTACACACAGGGAATTCACCCCTCCACTTT.

The gene calls are TRBV19 and TRBJ1-3; 9 bases match TRBD1. The CDR3 is 16 residues long. CDR1 LNHDA and CDR2 SQIVND come from the germline V gene (reference sequence). The J segment lost 4 bases and the V segment lost 4 bases, leaving 8 bases of the junction unmatched. This CDR3 reads CASSTLPGTGGNTIYF. DNA of the CDR3: TGTGCCAGTAGTACCCTACCCGGGACAGGGGGAAACACCATATATTTT.

The sample holds a few counts of this clone. The chain couples TRBV6-6 to TRBJ2-1; TRBD2 matches at 10 bases. The CDR3 length is 16 residues. V was pared by 5 bases and J by 0 bases, with 4 bases of the junction left unmatched. Germline CDR1 is MNHNY and CDR2 is SVGAGI (reference sequence). In nucleotides, the CDR3 is TGTGCCAGCAGTCCCGCTAGCGGGAGCTCCTACAATGAGCAGTTCTTC. This gives the protein CASSPASGSSYNEQFF.

The V and J genes are TRBV9 and TRBJ1-4; D is uncertain. The germline V gene has CDR1 SGDLS and CDR2 YYNGEE. The CDR3 runs to 17 residues. With 4 bases removed from V and 3 bases from J, the gap between germline ends came to 19 bases. The CDR3 coding sequence is TGTGCCAGCAGCTCAGAGGCGGGGATTGGACCTAATGAAAAACTGTTTTTT. Its protein product is CASSSEAGIGPNEKLFF. The full variable domain, in which reference TRBV9 and TRBJ1-4 provide the parts outside the CDR3, is DSGVTQTPKHLITATGQRVTLRCSPRSGDLSVYWYQQSLDQGLQFLIQYYNGEERAKGNILERFSAQQFPDLHSELNLSSLELGDSALYFCASSSEAGIGPNEKLFFGSGTQLSVL.

This chain uses TRBV9 with TRBJ2-7; D may be TRBD2 (6 bases). The V end was cut by 0 bases, the J end by 4 bases, with 11 bases between. The germline CDR1 and CDR2 sequences are SGDLS and YYNGEE. The CDR3 length is 14 residues. The CDR3 loop is CASSVAGSGYEQYF. The CDR3 DNA sequence: TGTGCCAGCAGCGTAGCCGGGAGCGGATACGAGCAGTACTTC.

Written as DNA, the CDR3 is TGTGCCAGCAGTTTAACAGGAGCCTACGAGCAGTACTTC. The encoded protein is CASSLTGAYEQYF. The chain is built from TRBV12-3 or TRBV12-4 and TRBJ2-7; D may be TRBD1 (5 bases). Trimming removed 2 bases at V and 2 bases at J, with 7 bases between. The CDR3 is 13 amino acids.

The chain is built from TRBV27 and TRBJ2-7; D may be TRBD2 (5 bases). The ends were cut back, 5 bases at V and 1 base at J, with 27 bases in the middle. Germline-derived CDR1 and CDR2 are MNHEY and SMNVEV (reference sequence). This CDR3 has 19 residues. CDR3: CASSPNPRVVTALSYEQYF. CDR3 nucleotides: TGTGCCAGCAGTCCAAACCCGAGGGTAGTTACGGCCCTATCCTACGAGCAGTACTTC.

This clone was counted between two and nine times. One end of the junction fails to match germline, which may point to a read error. The chain couples TRBV13 to TRBJ2-7, with a tentative D call TRBD2 (5 bases). Germline CDR1 reads PRHDT; CDR2 reads FYEKMQ (reference sequence). The CDR3 has 12 residues. The CDR3 DNA sequence: TGTGCCAGCAGCTCTAGCTCCCACGAGCAGTACTTC. Protein: CASSSSSHEQYF.

The V and J genes are TRBV12-3 or TRBV12-4 and TRBJ1-1, with D possibly being TRBD1 (5 bases). The CDR3 contains 13 residues. V was cut by 4 bases and J by 4 bases, with 10 bases left in between. CDR3 amino acids: CASSSGGSTEAFF. In DNA form, the CDR3 reads TGTGCCAGCAGTTCCGGGGGAAGCACTGAAGCTTTCTTT.

The sample holds many counts of this clone. The J gene is TRBJ1-2, the V gene TRBV7-6, with D maybe TRBD1 (6 bases). The V and J ends lost 0 bases and 3 bases respectively, with 17 bases between them. CDR1 is SGHVS and CDR2 is FNYEAQ in the germline V gene. The length of the CDR3 is 17 residues. The DNA for the CDR3 is TGTGCCAGCAGCTTAGCGCGGACGGGGGGCGAGGACTATGGCTACACCTTC. Its protein is CASSLARTGGEDYGYTF.

This clone was seen just once. The CDR3 sequence: CATQNRVYGYTF. CDR3 nucleotides: TGTGCCACCCAAAACCGCGTCTATGGCTACACCTTC. This chain uses TRBV19 with TRBJ1-2; no clear D gene. This CDR3 comprises 12 residues. CDR1 and CDR2 from the germline V gene are LNHDA and SQIVND (reference sequence). The V end lost 10 bases, the J end lost 4 bases, and 13 bases lay between the germline ends.